Described below is a single T cell receptor beta chain sequence and its context. No antigen is known for it. Each CDR3 protein is one row after TCRdb ran MiXCR on the RACE reads. Of 65,000 to 80,000 distinct CDR3 sequences in the sample, over 9% were seen once. This sample stems from a study of human T cells and chemical hapten exposure. About the study: Throughout the approximately 24-week study, diphenylcyclopropenone was applied weekly to the patients' scalps. Patients were mainly female, each with alopecia areata, totalis or universalis. General study results and limits: Sensitizing with DPC caused no change in TCRs above 1 in 1000 frequency.

Time point here: patch test 1, 2 weeks after DPC sensitization. Treatment indicated: therapeutic diphenylcyclopropenone sensitization with weekly scalp DPC. Prior to each patch test being applied, blood was drawn. The germline gives CDR1 SGHAT, CDR2 FQDESV (reference sequence). J gave up 0 bases and V 5 bases, and 8 bases lay outside the gene matches. The CDR3 extends over 16 amino acids. The chain links TRBV11-1 to TRBJ1-1; 8 positions agree with TRBD1. The source material was whole blood, sampled in connection with sensitization to the hapten diphenylcyclopropenone (DPC). This sequence was found in a woman aged 50 to 60 with alopecia areata. Some clones in this sample may be carry-over from other donors' samples. The CDR3 DNA reads as TGTGCCAGCAGCCGCAGGACAGGGACTTTGAACACTGAAGCTTTCTTT. Protein sequence: CASSRRTGTLNTEAFF.